Detailed here is one T cell receptor (beta chain). Germline CDR1 SGHRS, CDR2 YFSETQ. This CDR3 region has 15 residues. V was clipped by 4 bases and J by 0 bases; unmatched bases: 5. The record originates from a study of blood T cell repertoires in COVID-19. TCRdb's copy holds only in-frame clones and misses some; the assay was immunoSEQ multiplex PCR. The table has 85,000 to 100,000 clones, approximately 84% seen once. The clonotype comes from a woman aged 55 to 70 with acute or convalescent COVID-19. The chain is built from TRBV5-1 and TRBJ1-1, with 8 bases aligning to TRBD1. Sequencing was carried out using peripheral blood. Here the CDR3 reads CASSPTGGLNTEAFF. CDR3 sequence (DNA): TGCGCCAGCAGCCCCACAGGGGGGTTGAACACTGAAGCTTTCTTT.